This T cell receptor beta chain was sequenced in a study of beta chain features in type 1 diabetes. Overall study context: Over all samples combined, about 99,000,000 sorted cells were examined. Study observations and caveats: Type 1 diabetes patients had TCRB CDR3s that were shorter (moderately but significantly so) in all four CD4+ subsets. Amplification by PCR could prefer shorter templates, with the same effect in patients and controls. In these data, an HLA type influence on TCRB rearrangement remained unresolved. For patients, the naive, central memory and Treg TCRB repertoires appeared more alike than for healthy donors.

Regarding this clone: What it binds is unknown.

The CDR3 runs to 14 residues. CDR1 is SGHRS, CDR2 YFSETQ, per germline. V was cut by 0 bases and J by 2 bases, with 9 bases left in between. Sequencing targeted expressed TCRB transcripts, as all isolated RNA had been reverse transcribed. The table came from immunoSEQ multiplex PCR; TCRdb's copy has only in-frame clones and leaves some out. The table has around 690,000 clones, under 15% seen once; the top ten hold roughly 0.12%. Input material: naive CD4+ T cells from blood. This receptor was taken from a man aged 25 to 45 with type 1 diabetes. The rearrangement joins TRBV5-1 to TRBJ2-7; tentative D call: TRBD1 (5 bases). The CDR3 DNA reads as TGCGCCAGCAGCTTGGATCCAGGGCCCTACGAGCAGTACTTC. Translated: CASSLDPGPYEQYF.